The subject of this entry is one TCR beta chain. The target antigen is unknown. The sample comes from a study of CD8 T cells in ankylosing spondylitis. Quantitative 5'-RACE with molecular barcodes generated TCR beta libraries. A single record per CDR3 protein comes from TCRdb applying MiXCR to the 5' RACE reads. This table holds 250,000 to 400,000 distinct CDR3 sequences, approximately 10% found once. Findings and limits, study-wide: Significant enrichment of disease-linked clones was reported in matched ankylosing spondylitis synovial fluid. Roughly eight highly homologous variants made up a TCR beta motif that seemed to typify ankylosing spondylitis blood.

Germline V lookup: CDR1 SEHNR, CDR2 FQNEAQ (reference sequence). Unmatched junction bases numbered 7, after V lost 4 bases and J lost 1 base. The CDR3 consists of 16 residues. This sequence originates from a female donor with ankylosing spondylitis or in good health (not recorded which). Input material: blood, either unsorted or a sorted T cell fraction (not recorded which). The genes are TRBV7-9 and TRBJ2-1; 7 bases align to TRBD2. DNA of the CDR3: TGTGCCAGCAGCTCCCGACGGGAGGCGTCCTACAATGAGCAGTTCTTC. Amino acid sequence: CASSSRREASYNEQFF.